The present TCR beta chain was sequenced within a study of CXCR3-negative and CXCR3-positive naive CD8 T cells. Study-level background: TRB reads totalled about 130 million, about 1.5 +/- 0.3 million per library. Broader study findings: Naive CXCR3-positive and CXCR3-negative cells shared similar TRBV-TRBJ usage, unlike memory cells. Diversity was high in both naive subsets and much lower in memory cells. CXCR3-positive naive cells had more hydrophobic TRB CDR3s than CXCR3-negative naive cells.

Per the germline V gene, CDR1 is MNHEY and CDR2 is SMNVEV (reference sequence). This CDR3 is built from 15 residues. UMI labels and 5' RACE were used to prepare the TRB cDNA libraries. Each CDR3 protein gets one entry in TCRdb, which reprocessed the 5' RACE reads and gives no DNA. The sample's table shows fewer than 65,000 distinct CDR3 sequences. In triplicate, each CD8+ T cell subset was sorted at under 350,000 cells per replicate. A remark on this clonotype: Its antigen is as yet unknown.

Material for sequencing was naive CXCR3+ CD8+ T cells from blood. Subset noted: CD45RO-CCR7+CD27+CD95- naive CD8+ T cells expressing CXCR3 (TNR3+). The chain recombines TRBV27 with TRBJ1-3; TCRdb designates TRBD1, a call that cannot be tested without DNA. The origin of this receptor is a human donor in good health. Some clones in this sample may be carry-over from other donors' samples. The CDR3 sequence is CASSPLTGAGNTIYF.